This T cell receptor beta chain was recorded in a study of shared clonotypes between healthy human individuals. On the study more broadly: For every donor, three CD4 naive, three CD4 memory, two CD8 naive and one CD8 memory plates were used.

Assay used: immunoSEQ multiplex PCR; TCRdb lists only in-frame clones, some missing. The table includes approximately 700,000 clones, roughly 72% detected once. This clone was seen more than once but under ten times. This receptor was taken from a woman aged 25 to 39 in good health. Sample: memory CD4+ T cells sorted from blood. As for subset: CD45RA-negative fraction.

CDR3 in amino acids: CASSPTPSGWTTGELFF. As DNA, the CDR3 is TGCGCCAGCAGCCCCACTCCTAGCGGGTGGACCACCGGGGAGCTGTTTTTT. The chain has TRBV4-1 and TRBJ2-2; 8 nucleotides match TRBD2. The V gene's germline CDR1 is MGHRA and CDR2 YSYEKL. This CDR3 has 17 amino acids. The junction had 11 bases not matched to a gene; V was cut back by 4 bases and J by 4 bases.